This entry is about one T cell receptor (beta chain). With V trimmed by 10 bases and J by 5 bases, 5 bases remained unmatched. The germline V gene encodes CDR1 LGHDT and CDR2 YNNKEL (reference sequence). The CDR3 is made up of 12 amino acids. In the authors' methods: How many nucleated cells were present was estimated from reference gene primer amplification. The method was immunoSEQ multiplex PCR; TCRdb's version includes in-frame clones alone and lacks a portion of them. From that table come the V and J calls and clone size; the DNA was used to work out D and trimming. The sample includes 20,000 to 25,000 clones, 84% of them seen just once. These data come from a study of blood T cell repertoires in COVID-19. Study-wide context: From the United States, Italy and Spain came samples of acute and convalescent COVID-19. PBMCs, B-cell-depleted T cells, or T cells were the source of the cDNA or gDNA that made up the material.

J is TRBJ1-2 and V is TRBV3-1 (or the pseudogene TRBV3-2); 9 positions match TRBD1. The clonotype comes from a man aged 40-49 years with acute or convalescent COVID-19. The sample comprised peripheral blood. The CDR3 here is CATTGGTYGYTF. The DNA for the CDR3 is TGTGCCACGACAGGGGGAACGTATGGCTACACCTTC.